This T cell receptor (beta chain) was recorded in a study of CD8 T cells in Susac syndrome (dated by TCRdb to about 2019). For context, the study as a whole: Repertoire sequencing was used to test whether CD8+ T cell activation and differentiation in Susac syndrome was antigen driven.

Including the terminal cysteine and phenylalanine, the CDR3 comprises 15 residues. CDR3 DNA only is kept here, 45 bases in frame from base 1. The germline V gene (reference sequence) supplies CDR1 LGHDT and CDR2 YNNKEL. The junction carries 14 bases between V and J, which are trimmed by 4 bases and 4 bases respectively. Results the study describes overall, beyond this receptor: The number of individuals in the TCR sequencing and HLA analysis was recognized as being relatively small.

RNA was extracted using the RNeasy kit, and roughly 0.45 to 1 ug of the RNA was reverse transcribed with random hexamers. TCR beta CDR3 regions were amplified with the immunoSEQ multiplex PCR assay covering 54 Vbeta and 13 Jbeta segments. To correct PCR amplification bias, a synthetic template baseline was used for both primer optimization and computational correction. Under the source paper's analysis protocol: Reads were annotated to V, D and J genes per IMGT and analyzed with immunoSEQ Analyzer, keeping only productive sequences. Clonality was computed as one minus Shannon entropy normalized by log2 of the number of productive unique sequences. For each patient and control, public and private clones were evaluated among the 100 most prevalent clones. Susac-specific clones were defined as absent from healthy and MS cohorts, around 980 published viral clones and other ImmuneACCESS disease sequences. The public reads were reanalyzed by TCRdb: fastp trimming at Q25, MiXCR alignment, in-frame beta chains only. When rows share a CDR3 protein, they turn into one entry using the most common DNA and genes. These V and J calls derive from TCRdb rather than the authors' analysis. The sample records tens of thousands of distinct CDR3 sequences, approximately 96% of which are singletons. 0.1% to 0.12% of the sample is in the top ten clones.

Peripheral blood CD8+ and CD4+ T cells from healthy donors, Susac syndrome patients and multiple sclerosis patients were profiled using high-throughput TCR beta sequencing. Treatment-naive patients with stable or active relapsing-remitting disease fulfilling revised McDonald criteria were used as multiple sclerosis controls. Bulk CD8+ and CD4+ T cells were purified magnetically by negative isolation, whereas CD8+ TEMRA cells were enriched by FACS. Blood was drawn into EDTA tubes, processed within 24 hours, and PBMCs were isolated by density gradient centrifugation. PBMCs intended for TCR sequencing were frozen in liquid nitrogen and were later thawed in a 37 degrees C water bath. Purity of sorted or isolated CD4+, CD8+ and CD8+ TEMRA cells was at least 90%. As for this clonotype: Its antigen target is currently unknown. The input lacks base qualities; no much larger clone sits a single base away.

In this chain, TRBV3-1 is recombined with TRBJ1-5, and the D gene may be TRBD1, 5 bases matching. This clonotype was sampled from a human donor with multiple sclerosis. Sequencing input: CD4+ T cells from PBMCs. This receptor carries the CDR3 CASSPQGANNQPQHF. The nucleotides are TGTGCCAGCAGCCCCCAGGGAGCCAATAATCAGCCCCAGCATTTT.